This TCR beta chain derives from a study of blood T cell repertoires in COVID-19. At the level of the study: COVID-19 samples collected from the United States, Italy and Spain covered acute and convalescent phases. T cells, B-cell-depleted T cells, or PBMCs supplied cDNA or gDNA.

Methods used by the authors: Quantification of nucleated cells was approximated via reference gene primer amplification. Profiled with immunoSEQ multiplex PCR; TCRdb holds only in-frame clones, not every one. V and J calls and clone size are those listed in that table; D and trimming were worked out from the DNA. The sample consists of just under 350,000 clones, 65% to 85% of them appearing once. Trimming stripped 8 bases from V and 2 bases from J, with 15 bases between. Germline-derived CDR1 and CDR2 are SGHNT and YENEEA. The CDR3 is made up of 15 amino acids. The rearrangement links TRBV11-3 to TRBJ2-2; TRBD1 is a possible D gene (7 bases). The clonotype comes from a young man with active or convalescent COVID-19. The sample was peripheral blood. The CDR3 reads CASLHGGGNTGELFF. DNA for the CDR3: TGTGCCAGCCTTCACGGAGGGGGCAACACCGGGGAGCTGTTTTTT.